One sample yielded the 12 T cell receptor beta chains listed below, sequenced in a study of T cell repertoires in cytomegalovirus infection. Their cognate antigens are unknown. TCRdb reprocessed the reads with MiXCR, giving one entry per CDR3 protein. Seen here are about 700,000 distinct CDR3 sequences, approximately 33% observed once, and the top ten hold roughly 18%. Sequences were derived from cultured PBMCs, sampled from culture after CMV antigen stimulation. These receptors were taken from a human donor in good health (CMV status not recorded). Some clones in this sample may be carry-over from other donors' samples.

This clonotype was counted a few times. The CDR3 DNA reads TGTGCCAGCAGGTCGGGACTAGCGGCGGGGGAGCAGTACTTC. Translated, it gives CASRSGLAAGEQYF. The chain combines TRBV12-3 or TRBV12-4 with TRBJ2-7; TRBD2 aligns across 11 bases. The CDR3 runs to 14 residues. J lost 7 bases, V lost 6 bases, and 8 bases had no gene match.

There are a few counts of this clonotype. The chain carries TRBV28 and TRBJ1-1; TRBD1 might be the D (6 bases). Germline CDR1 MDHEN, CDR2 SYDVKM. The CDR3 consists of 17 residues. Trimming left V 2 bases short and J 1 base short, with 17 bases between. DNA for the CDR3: TGTGCCAGCAGTTTACTGGGGGGACACCGACAGAACACTGAAGCTTTCTTT. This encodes CASSLLGGHRQNTEAFF.

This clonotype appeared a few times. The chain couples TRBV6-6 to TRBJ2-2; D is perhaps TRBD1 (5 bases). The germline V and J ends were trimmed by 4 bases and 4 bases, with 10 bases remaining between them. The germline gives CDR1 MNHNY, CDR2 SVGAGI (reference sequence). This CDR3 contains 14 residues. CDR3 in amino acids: CASSSGFSTGELFF. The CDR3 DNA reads TGTGCCAGCAGTTCAGGGTTTAGCACCGGGGAGCTGTTTTTT.

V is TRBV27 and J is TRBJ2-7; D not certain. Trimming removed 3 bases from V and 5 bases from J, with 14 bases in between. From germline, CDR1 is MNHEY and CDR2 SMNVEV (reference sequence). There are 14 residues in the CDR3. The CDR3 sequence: CASSLWQASHEQYF. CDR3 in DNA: TGTGCCAGCAGTTTGTGGCAGGCATCCCACGAGCAGTACTTC.

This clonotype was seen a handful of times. CDR3 bases: TGTGCCAGCAGCCCTATTATTAGCGGGGGAAGCACAGATACGCAGTATTTT. As protein: CASSPIISGGSTDTQYF. The rearrangement uses TRBV7-6 and TRBJ2-3, with 9 bases aligning to TRBD2. The CDR3 contains 17 residues. With V trimmed by 5 bases and J by 0 bases, 9 bases remained unmatched. The V gene's germline CDR1 is SGHVS and CDR2 FNYEAQ.

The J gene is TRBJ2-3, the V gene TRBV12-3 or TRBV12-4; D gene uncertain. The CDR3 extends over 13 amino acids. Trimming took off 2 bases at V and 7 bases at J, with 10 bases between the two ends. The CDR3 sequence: CASSLSTRYTQYF. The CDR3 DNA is TGTGCCAGCAGTTTAAGTACGAGATATACGCAGTATTTT.

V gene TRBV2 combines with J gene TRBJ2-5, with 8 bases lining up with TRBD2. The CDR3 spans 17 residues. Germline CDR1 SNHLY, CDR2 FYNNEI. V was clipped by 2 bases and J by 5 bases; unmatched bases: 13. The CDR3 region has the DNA TGTGCCAGCAGTGAACGCCGGGGGGGCGGGAGAGGGGAGACCCAGTACTTC. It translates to CASSERRGGGRGETQYF.

CDR3 amino acids: CANGQGQTYEQYF. CDR3 bases: TGTGCCAACGGACAGGGACAGACCTACGAGCAGTACTTC. The chain has TRBV10-3 and TRBJ2-7; TRBD1 matches at 8 bases. The germline CDR1 and CDR2 sequences are ENHRY and SYGVKD. V trimming: 10 bases; J trimming: 2 bases; junction bases outside the gene matches: 7. The CDR3 totals 13 residues.

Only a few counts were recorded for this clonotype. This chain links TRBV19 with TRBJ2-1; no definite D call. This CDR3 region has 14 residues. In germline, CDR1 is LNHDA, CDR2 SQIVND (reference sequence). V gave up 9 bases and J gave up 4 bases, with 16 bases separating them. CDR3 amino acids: CASNPVEGYNEQFF. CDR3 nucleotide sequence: TGTGCCAGCAATCCAGTAGAAGGGTACAATGAGCAGTTCTTC.

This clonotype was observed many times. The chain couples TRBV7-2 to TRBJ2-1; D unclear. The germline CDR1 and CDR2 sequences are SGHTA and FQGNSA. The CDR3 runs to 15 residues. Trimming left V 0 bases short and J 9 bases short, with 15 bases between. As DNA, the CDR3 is TGTGCCAGCAGCTTAGCGTACACCCCTAAGTCTGAGCAGTTCTTC. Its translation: CASSLAYTPKSEQFF.

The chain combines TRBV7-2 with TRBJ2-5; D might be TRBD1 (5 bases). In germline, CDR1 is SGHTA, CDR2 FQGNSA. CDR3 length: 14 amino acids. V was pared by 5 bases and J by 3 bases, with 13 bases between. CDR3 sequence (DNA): TGTGCCAGCAGCCCACAAGCAGGGAAAGAGACCCAGTACTTC. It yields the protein CASSPQAGKETQYF.

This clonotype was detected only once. This chain's CDR3 is CASKPVGLQETQYF. In DNA form, the CDR3 reads TGTGCCAGCAAGCCGGTCGGCCTACAAGAGACCCAGTACTTC. V and J are TRBV27 and TRBJ2-5; D is undetermined. Germline CDR1 and CDR2: MNHEY and SMNVEV (reference sequence). V lost 7 bases and J 2 bases, leaving 14 bases between the germline ends. The CDR3 has 14 amino acids.